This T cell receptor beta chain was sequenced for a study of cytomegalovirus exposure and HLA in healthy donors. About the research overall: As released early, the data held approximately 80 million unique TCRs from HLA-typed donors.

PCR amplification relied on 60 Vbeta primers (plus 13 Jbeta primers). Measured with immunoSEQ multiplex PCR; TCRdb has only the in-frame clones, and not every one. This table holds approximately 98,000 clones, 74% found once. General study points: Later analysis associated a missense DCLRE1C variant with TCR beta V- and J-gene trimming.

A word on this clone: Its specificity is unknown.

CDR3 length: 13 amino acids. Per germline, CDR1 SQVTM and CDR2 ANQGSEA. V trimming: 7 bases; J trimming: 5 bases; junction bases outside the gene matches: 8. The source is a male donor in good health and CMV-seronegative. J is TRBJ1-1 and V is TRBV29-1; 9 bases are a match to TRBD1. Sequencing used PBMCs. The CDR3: CSGSTGGETEAFF. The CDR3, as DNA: TGCAGCGGCTCGACAGGGGGTGAAACTGAAGCTTTCTTT.